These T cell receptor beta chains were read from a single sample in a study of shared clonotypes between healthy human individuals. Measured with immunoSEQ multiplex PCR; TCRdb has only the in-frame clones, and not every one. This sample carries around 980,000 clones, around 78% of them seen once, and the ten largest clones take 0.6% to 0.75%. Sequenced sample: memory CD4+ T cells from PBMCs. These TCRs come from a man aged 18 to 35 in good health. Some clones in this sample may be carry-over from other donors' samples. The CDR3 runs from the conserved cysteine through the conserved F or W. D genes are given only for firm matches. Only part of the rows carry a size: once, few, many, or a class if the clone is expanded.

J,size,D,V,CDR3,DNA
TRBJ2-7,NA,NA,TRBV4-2,CASSQDRSF,TGTGCCAGCAGCCAGGATAGGAGTTTC
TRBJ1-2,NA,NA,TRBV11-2,CASSLDARGDGYTF,TGTGCCAGCAGCTTAGATGCCCGGGGAGATGGCTACACCTTC
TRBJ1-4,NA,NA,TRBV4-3,CASSQQLGTSATNEKLFF,TGCGCCAGCAGCCAACAACTCGGGACCTCTGCAACTAATGAAAAACTGTTTTTT
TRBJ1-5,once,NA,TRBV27,CASAITGTGNYRHQPQHF,TGTGCCAGCGCCATAACAGGGACGGGAAACTATAGGCATCAGCCCCAGCATTTT
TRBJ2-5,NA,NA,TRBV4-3,CASSQDRRETQYF,TGCGCCAGCAGCCAAGATCGGCGAGAGACCCAGTACTTC
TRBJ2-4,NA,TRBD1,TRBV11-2,CASSLQGARSKNIQYF,TGTGCCAGCAGCTTACAGGGGGCGCGGTCCAAAAACATTCAGTACTTC
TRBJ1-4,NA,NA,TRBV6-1,CASSERGVTNEKLFF,TGTGCCAGCAGTGAAAGGGGAGTAACTAATGAAAAACTGTTTTTT
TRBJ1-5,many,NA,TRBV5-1,CASSPGTQNQPQHF,TGCGCCAGCAGCCCCGGGACACAGAATCAGCCCCAGCATTTT
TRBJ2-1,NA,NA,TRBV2,CASSLLDNEQFF,TGTGCCAGCAGTTTGTTGGACAATGAGCAGTTCTTC
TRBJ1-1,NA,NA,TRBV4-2,CASSSLPQEGAAFF,TGTGCCAGCAGCTCACTACCCCAAGAGGGAGCGGCTTTCTTT
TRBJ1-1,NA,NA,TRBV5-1,CASRREDLNTEAFF,TGCGCCAGCAGAAGGGAGGACTTGAACACTGAAGCTTTCTTT
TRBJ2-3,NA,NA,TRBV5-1,CASSEVRADTQYF,TGCGCCAGCAGCGAGGTCAGAGCGGATACGCAGTATTTT
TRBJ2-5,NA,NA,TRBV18,CASSPYQGGETQYF,TGTGCCAGCTCACCCTACCAGGGGGGAGAGACCCAGTACTTC
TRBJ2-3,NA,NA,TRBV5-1,CASSLDRSTDTQYF,TGCGCCAGCAGCTTGGACAGAAGCACAGATACGCAGTATTTT
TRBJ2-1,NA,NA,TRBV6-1,CASRETGYNEQFF,TGTGCCAGCAGGGAAACAGGGTACAATGAGCAGTTCTTC
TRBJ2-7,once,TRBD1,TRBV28,CASSPPGQVYEQYF,TGTGCCAGCAGTCCCCCGGGACAGGTCTACGAGCAGTACTTC
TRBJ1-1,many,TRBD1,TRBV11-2,CASSPGRGPEAFF,TGTGCCAGCAGCCCAGGGAGGGGGCCTGAAGCTTTCTTT
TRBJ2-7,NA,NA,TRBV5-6,CASSLPPGVSYEQYF,TGTGCCAGCAGCTTACCCCCGGGAGTCTCCTACGAGCAGTACTTC
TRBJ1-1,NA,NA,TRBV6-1,CASGLARANTEAFF,TGTGCCAGCGGTCTGGCCAGGGCGAACACTGAAGCTTTCTTT
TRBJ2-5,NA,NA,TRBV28,CASSSGTIETQYF,TGTGCCAGCAGTTCCGGGACGATCGAGACCCAGTACTTC
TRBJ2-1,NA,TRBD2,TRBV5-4,CASSLYLAEFNEQFF,TGTGCCAGCAGCTTGTACCTAGCGGAGTTCAATGAGCAGTTCTTC
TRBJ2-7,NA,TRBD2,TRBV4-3,CASSRNSGASSYEQYF,TGCGCCAGCAGCCGGAATAGCGGGGCGAGCTCCTACGAGCAGTACTTC
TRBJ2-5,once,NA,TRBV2,CASSGELDQYF,TGTGCCAGCAGTGGGGAACTAGACCAGTACTTC
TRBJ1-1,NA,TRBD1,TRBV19,CASSPADRVNTEAFF,TGTGCCAGTAGTCCGGCCGACAGGGTGAACACTGAAGCTTTCTTT
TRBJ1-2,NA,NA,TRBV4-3,CASSQGTLTFYGYTF,TGCGCCAGCAGCCAAGGGACCCTCACCTTCTATGGCTACACCTTC
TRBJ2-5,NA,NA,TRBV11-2,CASREFQETQYF,TGTGCCAGCAGGGAGTTCCAAGAGACCCAGTACTTC
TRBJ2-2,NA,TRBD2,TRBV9,CASSASLGSGAGELFF,TGTGCCAGCAGCGCCTCGTTAGGGAGCGGGGCCGGGGAGCTGTTTTTT
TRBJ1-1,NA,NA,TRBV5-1,CASSRGRNTEAFF,TGCGCCAGCAGCCGAGGGAGGAACACTGAAGCTTTCTTT
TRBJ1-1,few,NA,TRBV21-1,CASSKVGTGNTEAFF,NA
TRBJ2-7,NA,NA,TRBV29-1,CSVGRALSVDEQYF,TGCAGCGTTGGCAGGGCTTTGAGCGTGGACGAGCAGTACTTC
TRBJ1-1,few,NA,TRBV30,CAWRHLAEAFF,TGTGCCTGGAGACATCTTGCTGAAGCTTTCTTT
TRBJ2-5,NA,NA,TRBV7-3,CASSSQPTFTTGAQYF,TGTGCCAGCAGCTCCCAGCCCACGTTCACCACGGGGGCCCAGTACTTC
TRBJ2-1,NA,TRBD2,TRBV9,CASSQTLAGPGFF,TGTGCCAGCAGCCAAACACTAGCGGGCCCAGGGTTCTTC
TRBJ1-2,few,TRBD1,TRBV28,CASKITGAYGYTF,TGTGCCAGCAAAATTACAGGGGCCTATGGCTACACCTTC
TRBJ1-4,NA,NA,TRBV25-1,CASSEAGANEKLFF,TGTGCCAGCAGTGAGGCAGGAGCTAATGAAAAACTGTTTTTT
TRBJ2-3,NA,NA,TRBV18,CASSPQRQDTQYF,TGTGCCAGCTCACCCCAGCGGCAGGATACGCAGTATTTT
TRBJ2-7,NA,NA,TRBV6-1,CASSGWDKSYEQYF,TGTGCCAGCAGTGGTTGGGACAAATCCTACGAGCAGTACTTC
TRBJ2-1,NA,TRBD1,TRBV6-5,CASSRTGADNEQFF,TGTGCCAGCAGTCGGACAGGGGCGGACAATGAGCAGTTCTTC